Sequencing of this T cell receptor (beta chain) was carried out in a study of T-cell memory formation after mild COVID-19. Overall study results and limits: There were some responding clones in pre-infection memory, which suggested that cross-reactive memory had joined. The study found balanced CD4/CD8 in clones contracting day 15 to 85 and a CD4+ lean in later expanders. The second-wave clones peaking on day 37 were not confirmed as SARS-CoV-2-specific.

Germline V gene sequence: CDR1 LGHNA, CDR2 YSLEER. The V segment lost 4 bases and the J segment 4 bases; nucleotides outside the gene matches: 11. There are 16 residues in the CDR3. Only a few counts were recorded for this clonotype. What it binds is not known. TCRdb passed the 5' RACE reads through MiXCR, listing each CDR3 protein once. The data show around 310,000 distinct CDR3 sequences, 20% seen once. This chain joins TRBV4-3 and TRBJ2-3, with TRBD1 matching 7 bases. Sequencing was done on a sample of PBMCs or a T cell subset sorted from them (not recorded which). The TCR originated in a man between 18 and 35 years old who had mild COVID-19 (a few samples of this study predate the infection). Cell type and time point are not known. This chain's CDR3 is CASSPVGRGRSDTQYF. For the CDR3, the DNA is TGCGCCAGCAGCCCTGTGGGAAGGGGGCGGTCAGATACGCAGTATTTT.